The 9 T cell receptor beta chains below were found in one sample sequenced in a study of neurological immune-mediated disorders. TCRdb reprocessed the 5' RACE reads via MiXCR and lists one record per CDR3 protein. The sample holds 50,000 or so distinct CDR3 sequences, around 14% seen once. Indicated time point: longitudinal time-point 2. Source material: PBMCs. These receptors originate from a male donor with HTLV-1-associated myelopathy (HAM/TSP).

In this sample, this clonotype turned up many times. The chain employs TRBV2 and TRBJ1-2; TRBD1 matches at 8 bases. V shed 6 bases and J 7 bases; nucleotides not matched to a gene: 10. The CDR3 is 14 residues long. Per the germline V gene, CDR1 is SNHLY and CDR2 is FYNNEI. CDR3 bases: TGTGCCAGCAGCTATACCTTGGACAGGGCTGGCTACACCTTC. Its translation: CASSYTLDRAGYTF. Full variable domain (outside the CDR3, taken from reference TRBV2 and TRBJ1-2): EPEVTQTPSHQVTQMGQEVILRCVPISNHLYFYWYRQILGQKVEFLVSFYNNEISEKSEIFDDQFSVERPDGSNFTLKIRSTKLEDSAMYFCASSYTLDRAGYTFGSGTRLTVV.

Many counts were recorded for this clonotype. The rearrangement links TRBV5-1 to TRBJ2-7, with 7 bases identical to TRBD2. CDR1 SGHRS and CDR2 YFSETQ come from the germline V gene. This CDR3 is built from 14 residues. Trimming took 4 bases from V and 3 from J; bases not matched to a gene: 7. CDR3 sequence reads: CASSPTGGGYEQYF. The CDR3 DNA is TGCGCCAGCAGCCCTACAGGCGGGGGCTACGAGCAGTACTTC. Filled out from reference TRBV5-1 and TRBJ2-7, the complete variable domain reads KAGVTQTPRYLIKTRGQQVTLSCSPISGHRSVSWYQQTPGQGLQFLFEYFSETQRNKGNFPGRFSGRQFSNSRSEMNVSTLELGDSALYLCASSPTGGGYEQYFGPGTRLTVT.

The sample holds many counts of this clonotype. The CDR3 nucleotides are TGTGCCATCAGTGAGACAGGACGGGAGCAGTTCTTC. Its protein product is CAISETGREQFF. The rearrangement links TRBV10-3 to TRBJ2-1, with D possibly matching TRBD1 (5 bases). CDR3 size: 12 residues. Trimming pared 2 bases from V and 10 bases from J, leaving 9 bases between. The V gene's germline CDR1 is ENHRY and CDR2 SYGVKD.

Relative to its sample, this clonotype is medium-sized (0.01 to 0.1%). The chain combines TRBV12-3 or TRBV12-4 with TRBJ2-5; possibly TRBD1 or TRBD2 for D (5 bases each). V shed 8 bases and J shed 5 bases, with 15 bases lying between them. This CDR3 contains 13 residues. CDR3 region: CASLLGAGETQYF. The DNA of the CDR3 is TGTGCCAGCTTACTAGGGGCCGGGGAGACCCAGTACTTC.

This clonotype was recorded at least ten times. J is TRBJ1-3 and V is TRBV29-1, with D tentatively TRBD1 (5 bases). The CDR3 length is 13 residues. CDR1 SQVTM and CDR2 ANQGSEA come from the germline V gene. The germline V and J ends were trimmed by 4 bases and 4 bases, with 11 bases remaining between them. CDR3 sequence: CSVAGRFGNTIYF. CDR3 DNA: TGCAGCGTTGCAGGGCGTTTCGGAAACACCATATATTTT.

This clonotype was counted at least ten times. The gene calls are TRBV12-3 or TRBV12-4 and TRBJ1-2; 8 bases line up with TRBD1. The CDR3 covers 14 residues. The V segment lost 6 bases and the J segment 5 bases; nucleotides outside the gene matches: 8. The CDR3 DNA reads TGTGCCAGCAGCCGAGACAGGGGAGGATATGGCTACACCTTC. Amino acid sequence: CASSRDRGGYGYTF.

In DNA form, the CDR3 reads TGTGCCAGCAGTGAATTTCGATTACCCTACGAGCAGTACTTC. Amino acid sequence: CASSEFRLPYEQYF. The chain is built from TRBV25-1 and TRBJ2-7; D is unclear. Germline loops: CDR1 MGHDK, CDR2 SYGVNS. V was shortened by 1 base and J by 2 bases, with 9 bases between the two germline ends. CDR3 length: 14 amino acids.

This clonotype was counted at least ten times. V usage is TRBV20-1 and J usage is TRBJ1-3, with TRBD1 as a possible D gene (6 bases). The CDR3 contains 15 residues. V shed 5 bases and J shed 5 bases, with 19 bases lying between them. Looked up from germline, CDR1 is DFQATT and CDR2 is SNEGSKA (reference sequence). The CDR3 DNA reads TGCAGTGCTTCGCCCCCTGCAGGGGCAAGAAACACCATATATTTT. Its protein is CSASPPAGARNTIYF.

This clonotype was seen repeatedly, ten times or more. The V call is TRBV5-1, the J call TRBJ1-5, with D unresolved. Trimming removed 4 bases at V and 6 bases at J, with 17 bases between. CDR1 and CDR2 (germline): SGHRS, YFSETQ. CDR3 length: 15 residues. CDR3 region: CASSPFGEFSQPQHF. CDR3 DNA sequence: TGCGCCAGCAGCCCCTTTGGGGAGTTTAGTCAGCCCCAGCATTTT.